A single sample gave rise to the 11 T cell receptor beta chains below, sequenced in a study of blood T cell repertoires in COVID-19. Here immunoSEQ multiplex PCR was the method, and the copy in TCRdb shows in-frame clones only, minus some. The data hold 150,000 or so clones, with just over 90% observed a single time. Sequencing input: peripheral blood. The receptor set was obtained from a woman in her fifties or sixties with COVID-19, enrolled during active disease.

The gene calls are TRBV6-1 and TRBJ1-4; 8 nucleotides agree with TRBD1. The V and J ends lost 0 bases and 4 bases, in that order; junction bases with no gene match: 7. This CDR3 contains 17 residues. In germline, CDR1 is MNHNS, CDR2 SASEGT. In DNA form, the CDR3 reads TGTGCCAGCAGTGAAGCGCTTCTGACAGGGGTTAATGAAAAACTGTTTTTT. As protein: CASSEALLTGVNEKLFF.

A word on this clone: At one end, the junction sequence differs from germline, possibly due to a read error. The CDR3 sequence is CASSSLRLVFYEQYF. In DNA form, the CDR3 reads TGTGCCAGTAGTTCTCTACGGCTAGTTTTCTACGAGCAGTACTTC. The chain employs TRBV6-5 and TRBJ2-7; no reliable D call. The germline CDR1 and CDR2 sequences are MNHEY and SVGAGI. CDR3 length: 15 amino acids.

The chain joins TRBV3-1 (or the pseudogene TRBV3-2) to TRBJ2-7, with TRBD1 identical over 8 bases. V trimming: 1 base; J trimming: 4 bases; junction bases outside the gene matches: 6. Germline values: CDR1 LGHDT, CDR2 YNNKEL (reference sequence). CDR3 length equals 15 residues. In DNA form, the CDR3 reads TGTGCCAGCAGCCAAGCGGCAGGGGGCGCGTACGAGCAGTACTTC. Its protein is CASSQAAGGAYEQYF.

The chain joins TRBV5-1 to TRBJ2-5; 7 nucleotides match TRBD2. Trimming cost V 4 bases and J 0 bases; bases outside gene matches: 9. This CDR3 comprises 16 residues. The V gene's germline CDR1 is SGHRS and CDR2 YFSETQ. CDR3 residues: CASSHAGGRDQETQYF. The CDR3 DNA reads TGCGCCAGCAGCCATGCAGGCGGGAGAGACCAAGAGACCCAGTACTTC.

The chain is built from TRBV4-2 and TRBJ1-4; possibly TRBD1 for D (5 bases). The CDR3 runs to 13 residues. The germline CDR1 and CDR2 sequences are LGHNA and YNFKEQ. V lost 0 bases to trimming and J lost 13 bases, with 12 bases between them. Here the CDR3 reads CASSQDGAFLLFF. DNA for the CDR3: TGTGCCAGCAGCCAAGATGGGGCCTTTCTACTGTTTTTT.

About this clone: At one of its ends the junction is not consistent with the germline gene, which may arise from a read error. The gene calls are TRBV2 and TRBJ2-7; possibly TRBD1 for D (5 bases). Germline CDR1 is SNHLY and CDR2 is FYNNEI. The CDR3 totals 13 residues. The CDR3 region is CASSESGQGTRRF. The CDR3 DNA follows: TGTGCCAGCAGTGAATCGGGCCAGGGAACCCGCCGCTTC.

As concerns this clone: Other nucleotide sequences from this sample produce the same CDR3. V gene TRBV6-5 combines with J gene TRBJ2-3; TRBD2 is a possible D gene (6 bases). This CDR3 comprises 16 residues. Germline values: CDR1 MNHEY, CDR2 SVGAGI. Between the trimmed V and J ends, which lost 0 bases and 3 bases, there was a span of 13 bases. CDR3 amino acids: CASSYSSRGGTDTQYF. CDR3 bases: TGTGCCAGCAGTTACTCGTCGCGGGGCGGGACAGATACGCAGTATTTT.

This chain joins TRBV18 and TRBJ1-1; the D is unclear. With 4 bases removed from V and 6 bases from J, the gap between germline ends came to 12 bases. Germline V gene sequence: CDR1 KGHSH, CDR2 LQKENI. This CDR3 comprises 13 residues. The CDR3 DNA is TGTGCCAGCTCACGGGAGAAAGGCGCTGAAGCTTTCTTT. This translates into CASSREKGAEAFF. The whole variable domain, filled in from reference TRBV18 and TRBJ1-1, reads NAGVMQNPRHLVRRRGQEARLRCSPMKGHSHVYWYRQLPEEGLKFMVYLQKENIIDESGMPKERFSAEFPKEGPSILRIQQVVRGDSAAYFCASSREKGAEAFFGQGTRLTVV.

The CDR3 spells CAWSRQGLGLEAFF. The DNA of the CDR3 is TGTGCCTGGAGTCGGCAGGGGTTAGGCTTGGAAGCTTTCTTT. This sequence joins TRBV30 and TRBJ1-1; tentatively, D is TRBD1 (6 bases). V shed 2 bases and J shed 8 bases, with 18 bases lying between them. The CDR3 consists of 14 residues. Germline lookup yields CDR1 GTSNPN and CDR2 SVGIG (reference sequence).

V gene TRBV19 combines with J gene TRBJ2-3, with D tentatively TRBD1 (6 bases). V gave up 5 bases and J gave up 1 base, with 19 bases separating them. The CDR3 runs 17 residues. CDR1 is LNHDA and CDR2 is SQIVND in the germline V gene (reference sequence). The CDR3 DNA follows: TGTGCCAGTAGTGACTACCGGGCAGGGACACGCACAGATACGCAGTATTTT. It yields the protein CASSDYRAGTRTDTQYF.

The V gene is TRBV6-5, the J gene TRBJ1-3; D is possibly TRBD1 (6 bases). CDR3 size: 14 residues. Germline CDR1 is MNHEY and CDR2 is SVGAGI. V dropped 6 bases and J dropped 2 bases, with 11 bases sitting between them. In DNA form, the CDR3 reads TGTGCCAGCAGGGATCCAGGGGCTGGAAACACCATATATTTT. Translating it yields CASRDPGAGNTIYF.